Below are 25 T cell receptor beta chains sequenced from a single sample in a study of PD-L1 blockade in urothelial cancer. The protocol was immunoSEQ multiplex PCR, while the TCRdb copy is restricted to in-frame clones and leaves out a portion. This sample has about 95,000 clones, with 90% found just once. Time point described: pretreatment peripheral blood. The input for sequencing was PBMCs, taken around atezolizumab (anti-PD-L1) treatment. The receptors here all came from a man aged 55 to 70 with urothelial cancer.

This chain uses TRBV7-3 with TRBJ2-3, with 7 bases fitting TRBD1. Germline-derived CDR1 and CDR2 are SGHTA and FQGTGA. V shed 5 bases and J 4 bases; nucleotides not matched to a gene: 6. The CDR3 extends over 14 amino acids. CDR3 DNA: TGTGCCAGCAGCGCCGACAGGGCGTCAGATACGCAGTATTTT. It translates to CASSADRASDTQYF. The full variable domain, in which reference TRBV7-3 and TRBJ2-3 provide the parts outside the CDR3, is GAGVSQTPSNKVTEKGKYVELRCDPISGHTALYWYRQSLGQGPEFLIYFQGTGAADDSGLPNDRFFAVRPEGSVSTLKIQRTERGDSAVYLCASSADRASDTQYFGPGTRLTVL.

The chain links TRBV29-1 to TRBJ2-5; TRBD2 might be the D (5 bases). Germline values: CDR1 SQVTM, CDR2 ANQGSEA. V gave up 4 bases and J gave up 5 bases, with 11 bases separating them. The CDR3 totals 12 residues. CDR3 amino acids: CSVVIRGETQYF. CDR3 coding DNA: TGCAGCGTTGTTATTCGCGGGGAGACCCAGTACTTC.

The rearrangement uses TRBV11-1 and TRBJ1-1; TRBD1 matches 7 bases. The CDR3 covers 17 residues. The V and J ends lost 3 bases and 1 base, in that order; junction bases with no gene match: 11. Germline V CDR1 and CDR2: SGHAT, FQDESV (reference sequence). CDR3 in amino acids: CASSFFPGQSQNTEAFF. CDR3 nucleotide sequence: TGTGCCAGCAGCTTTTTTCCGGGACAGAGCCAGAACACTGAAGCTTTCTTT.

The CDR3 DNA reads TGCGCCAGCAGCCCCGACAGGGGGAATCAGCCCCAGCATTTT. Protein: CASSPDRGNQPQHF. The chain has TRBV4-3 and TRBJ1-5; 9 nucleotides align to TRBD1. The CDR3 extends over 14 amino acids. Trimming took 4 bases from V and 4 from J; bases not matched to a gene: 2. CDR1 is LGHNA and CDR2 is YSLEER in the germline V gene.

The rearrangement joins TRBV5-1 to TRBJ2-1; TRBD2 aligns across 13 bases. V gave up 1 base and J gave up 7 bases; unmatched junction bases: 5. From germline, CDR1 is SGHRS and CDR2 YFSETQ. This CDR3 has 16 residues. CDR3 in DNA: TGCGCCAGCAGCTTGCCGGGACTAGCGGGAAGTAATGAGCAGTTCTTC. This encodes CASSLPGLAGSNEQFF.

CDR3 DNA: TGTGCCACCAGCAAACTACATCGACAGGGGGAGAAGACCCAGTACTTC. Its protein product is CATSKLHRQGEKTQYF. The genes are TRBV15 and TRBJ2-5; the match to TRBD1 covers 9 bases. Germline-derived CDR1 and CDR2 are LNHNV and YYDKDF (reference sequence). V shed 4 bases and J 6 bases; nucleotides not matched to a gene: 12. The CDR3 has 16 amino acids.

This rearrangement joins TRBV5-1 to TRBJ2-3, with 10 positions matching TRBD2. In germline, CDR1 is SGHRS, CDR2 YFSETQ. The CDR3 has 16 amino acids. With V trimmed by 4 bases and J by 2 bases, 7 bases remained unmatched. The CDR3: CASSDLLAGTTDTQYF. The CDR3 DNA reads as TGCGCCAGCAGCGACCTACTAGCGGGGACCACAGATACGCAGTATTTT.

V is TRBV7-2 and J is TRBJ1-2, with a possible D match to TRBD1 (5 bases). CDR1 SGHTA and CDR2 FQGNSA come from the germline V gene. V was clipped by 5 bases and J by 4 bases, with 17 bases between them. CDR3 length: 15 residues. For the CDR3, the DNA is TGTGCCAGCAGCCCTCTTGGGGGGGAACTCTATGGCTACACCTTC. This gives the protein CASSPLGGELYGYTF.

This chain joins TRBV5-1 and TRBJ2-5, with 7 positions matching TRBD2. Germline loops: CDR1 SGHRS, CDR2 YFSETQ. This CDR3 is 14 amino acids long. The J segment lost 5 bases and the V segment lost 4 bases, leaving 8 bases of the junction unmatched. This CDR3 reads CASSAGLMGETQYF. As DNA, the CDR3 is TGCGCCAGCAGCGCGGGACTAATGGGGGAGACCCAGTACTTC.

The chain is built from TRBV28 and TRBJ1-2; 7 positions agree with TRBD1. The germline V gene encodes CDR1 MDHEN and CDR2 SYDVKM. The CDR3 length is 13 residues. Trimming at V came to 5 bases and at J to 4 bases, leaving 4 bases not matched to a gene. CDR3 region: CASSATGPYGYTF. DNA for the CDR3: TGTGCCAGCAGTGCGACAGGGCCCTATGGCTACACCTTC.

The rearrangement joins TRBV7-2 to TRBJ2-5; TRBD2 aligns across 8 bases. Germline CDR1 is SGHTA and CDR2 is FQGNSA. The CDR3 has 16 residues. V lost 2 bases, J lost 5 bases, and 10 bases stayed unmatched. CDR3 amino acids: CASSLLGGGLEETQYF. CDR3 nucleotides: TGTGCCAGCAGCTTATTGGGCGGGGGGCTGGAGGAGACCCAGTACTTC.

This clone was seen just once. J is TRBJ2-7 and V is TRBV19; D may be TRBD1 (5 bases). V lost 5 bases and J 0 bases, leaving 11 bases between the germline ends. The CDR3 extends over 14 amino acids. The germline V gene encodes CDR1 LNHDA and CDR2 SQIVND (reference sequence). The chain's CDR3 is CASSPVQGSYEQYF. The CDR3 DNA follows: TGTGCCAGTAGTCCCGTTCAGGGCTCCTACGAGCAGTACTTC.

J is TRBJ2-5 and V is TRBV25-1; TRBD2 might be the D (6 bases). V shed 2 bases and J shed 5 bases, with 6 bases lying between them. The CDR3 spans 12 residues. CDR1 and CDR2 (germline): MGHDK, SYGVNS. CDR3 loop: CASSEAGETQYF. The CDR3, as DNA: TGTGCCAGCAGTGAAGCGGGGGAGACCCAGTACTTC.

This chain uses TRBV6-5 with TRBJ2-3; tentative D call: TRBD1 (6 bases). In germline, CDR1 is MNHEY, CDR2 SVGAGI. The CDR3 totals 15 residues. Trimming left V 0 bases short and J 6 bases short, with 13 bases between. CDR3: CASSYSRLTGDTQYF. The CDR3 nucleotides read TGTGCCAGCAGTTACTCGAGGCTAACAGGGGATACGCAGTATTTT.

J is TRBJ1-5 and V is TRBV6-5; TRBD1 agrees at 8 bases. V shed 7 bases, J shed 4 bases, and the junction held 9 bases outside the gene matches. Germline loops: CDR1 MNHEY, CDR2 SVGAGI. CDR3 length: 15 amino acids. CDR3 residues: CASIIRDRRNQPQHF. In nucleotides, the CDR3 is TGTGCCAGCATTATACGGGACAGGCGAAATCAGCCCCAGCATTTT.

CDR3 bases: TGTGCCAGCAGCCTTTTTTGGGACAGGGGGATGGACACTGAAGCTTTCTTT. Translating gives CASSLFWDRGMDTEAFF. The J gene is TRBJ1-1, the V gene TRBV5-6, with 11 bases matching TRBD1. Germline lookup yields CDR1 SGHDT and CDR2 YYEEEE. Trimming took 4 bases from V and 3 from J; bases not matched to a gene: 11. The CDR3 is made up of 17 amino acids. The complete variable domain, with remaining parts taken from reference TRBV5-6 and TRBJ1-1, reads DAGVTQSPTHLIKTRGQQVTLRCSPKSGHDTVSWYQQALGQGPQFIFQYYEEEERQRGNFPDRFSGHQFPNYSSELNVNALLLGDSALYLCASSLFWDRGMDTEAFFGQGTRLTVV.

V and J are TRBV9 and TRBJ2-3, with 10 bases that match TRBD2. J gave up 0 bases and V 2 bases, and 6 bases lay outside the gene matches. Per the germline V gene, CDR1 is SGDLS and CDR2 is YYNGEE. CDR3 length equals 17 residues. The CDR3 is CASSVDSGGRSTDTQYF. CDR3 DNA sequence: TGTGCCAGCAGCGTTGATAGCGGGGGGCGGAGCACAGATACGCAGTATTTT.

The chain uses TRBV19 and TRBJ2-1; D not certain. CDR1 is LNHDA, CDR2 SQIVND, per germline (reference sequence). Trimming left V 5 bases short and J 6 bases short, with 5 bases between. This CDR3 contains 11 residues. The CDR3 loop is CASSLSNEQFF. In DNA form, the CDR3 reads TGTGCCAGTAGTCTTTCCAATGAGCAGTTCTTC. The whole variable domain, filled in from reference TRBV19 and TRBJ2-1, reads DGGITQSPKYLFRKEGQNVTLSCEQNLNHDAMYWYRQDPGQGLRLIYYSQIVNDFQKGDIAEGYSVSREKKESFPLTVTSAQKNPTAFYLCASSLSNEQFFGPGTRLTVL.

This chain joins TRBV25-1 and TRBJ2-5, with 7 positions matching TRBD2. Unmatched junction bases numbered 13, after V lost 4 bases and J lost 5 bases. Looked up from germline, CDR1 is MGHDK and CDR2 is SYGVNS. The CDR3 has 16 amino acids. DNA of the CDR3: TGTGCCAGCAGTGTTCCTTCACTAGCGAGTGACGAGACCCAGTACTTC. This gives the protein CASSVPSLASDETQYF.

The chain recombines TRBV6-5 with TRBJ2-7; a weak D match, TRBD2 (6 bases). Deletions cut 4 bases from V and 3 bases from J, with 16 bases between. CDR1 is MNHEY and CDR2 is SVGAGI in the germline V gene. The CDR3 has 15 residues. CDR3 in amino acids: CASSFFSGPIYEQYF. The CDR3 bases are TGTGCCAGCAGTTTTTTCAGCGGGCCAATCTACGAGCAGTACTTC.

J is TRBJ1-5 and V is TRBV2; no clear D. CDR3 length: 15 residues. The germline gives CDR1 SNHLY, CDR2 FYNNEI. The V end lost 6 bases, the J end lost 0 bases, and 12 bases lay between the germline ends. CDR3 residues: CASREDGYSNQPQHF. CDR3 DNA sequence: TGTGCCAGCAGGGAGGACGGGTATAGCAATCAGCCCCAGCATTTT.

The chain recombines TRBV4-1 with TRBJ1-1, with unresolved D. Looked up from germline, CDR1 is MGHRA and CDR2 is YSYEKL. The V end lost 6 bases, the J end lost 0 bases, and 8 bases lay between the germline ends. The CDR3 runs to 13 residues. CDR3 nucleotide sequence: TGCGCCAGCAGGGTACAGTTGAACACTGAAGCTTTCTTT. Translated, it gives CASRVQLNTEAFF.

This clone was seen only a few times. V usage is TRBV5-6 and J usage is TRBJ1-2; unclear D gene. Germline V gene data show CDR1 as SGHDT and CDR2 as YYEEEE. The germline V and J ends were trimmed by 0 bases and 4 bases, with 10 bases remaining between them. The CDR3 is 14 amino acids. The CDR3 DNA reads TGTGCCAGCAGCTTGGTTCACAAAAGCTATGGCTACACCTTC. Translating gives CASSLVHKSYGYTF.

This chain connects TRBV4-1 to TRBJ2-7; 8 bases agree with TRBD2. The J segment lost 2 bases and the V segment lost 6 bases, leaving 12 bases of the junction unmatched. Germline lookup yields CDR1 MGHRA and CDR2 YSYEKL. This CDR3 has 16 residues. The CDR3 sequence is CASSPTVAGPPYEQYF. In DNA, the CDR3 is TGCGCCAGCAGTCCCACGGTAGCGGGACCGCCCTACGAGCAGTACTTC.

This chain connects TRBV19 to TRBJ1-3; 9 nucleotides line up with TRBD1. Trimming removed 7 bases from V and 2 bases from J; junction bases left unmatched: 12. The CDR3 sequence is 17 residues long. Germline lookup yields CDR1 LNHDA and CDR2 SQIVND (reference sequence). The CDR3 loop reads CASTRHRDRVPGNTIYF. In DNA, the CDR3 is TGTGCCAGTACCCGACACAGGGACAGGGTTCCTGGAAACACCATATATTTT.